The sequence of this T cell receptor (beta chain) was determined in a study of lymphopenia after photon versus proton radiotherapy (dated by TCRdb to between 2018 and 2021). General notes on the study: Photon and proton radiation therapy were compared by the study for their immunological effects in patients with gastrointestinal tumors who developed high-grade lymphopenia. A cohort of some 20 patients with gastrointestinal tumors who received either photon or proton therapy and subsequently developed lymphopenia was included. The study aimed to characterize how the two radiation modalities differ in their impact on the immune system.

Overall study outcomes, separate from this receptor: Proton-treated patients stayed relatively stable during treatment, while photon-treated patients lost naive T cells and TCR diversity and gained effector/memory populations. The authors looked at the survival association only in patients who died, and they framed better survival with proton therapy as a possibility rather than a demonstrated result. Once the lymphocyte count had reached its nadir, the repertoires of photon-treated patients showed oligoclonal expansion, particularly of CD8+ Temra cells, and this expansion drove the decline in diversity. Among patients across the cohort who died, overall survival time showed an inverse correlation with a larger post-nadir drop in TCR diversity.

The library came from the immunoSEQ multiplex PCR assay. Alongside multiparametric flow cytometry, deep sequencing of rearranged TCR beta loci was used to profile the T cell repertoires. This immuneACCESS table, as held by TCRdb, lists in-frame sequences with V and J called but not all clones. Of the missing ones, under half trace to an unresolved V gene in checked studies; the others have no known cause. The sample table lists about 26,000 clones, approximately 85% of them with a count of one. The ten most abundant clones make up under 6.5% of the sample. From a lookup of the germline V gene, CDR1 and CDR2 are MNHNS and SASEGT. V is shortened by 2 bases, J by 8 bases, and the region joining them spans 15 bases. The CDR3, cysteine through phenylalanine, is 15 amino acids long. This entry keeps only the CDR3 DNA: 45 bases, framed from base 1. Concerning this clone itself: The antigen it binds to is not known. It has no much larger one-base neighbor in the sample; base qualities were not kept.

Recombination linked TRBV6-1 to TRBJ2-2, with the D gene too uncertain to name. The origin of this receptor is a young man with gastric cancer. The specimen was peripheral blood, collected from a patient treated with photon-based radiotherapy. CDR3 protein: CASSESYPPEGELFF. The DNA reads TGTGCCAGCAGTGAAAGCTACCCCCCGGAAGGGGAGCTGTTTTTT.